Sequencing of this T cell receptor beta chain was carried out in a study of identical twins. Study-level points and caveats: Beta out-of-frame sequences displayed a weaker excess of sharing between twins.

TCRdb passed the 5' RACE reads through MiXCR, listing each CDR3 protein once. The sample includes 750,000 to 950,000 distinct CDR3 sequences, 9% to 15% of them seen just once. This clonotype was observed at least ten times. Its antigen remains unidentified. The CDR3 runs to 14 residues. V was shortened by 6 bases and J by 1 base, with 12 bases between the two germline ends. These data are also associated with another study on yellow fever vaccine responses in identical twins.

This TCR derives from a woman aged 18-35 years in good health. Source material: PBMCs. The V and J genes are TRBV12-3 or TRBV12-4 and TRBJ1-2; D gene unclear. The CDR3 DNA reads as TGTGCCAGCAGCACTCCATTAAGTAACTATGGCTACACCTTC. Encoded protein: CASSTPLSNYGYTF.